These 28 T cell receptor beta chains came from one sample sequenced in a study of blood T cell repertoires in COVID-19. Assay: immunoSEQ multiplex PCR; the TCRdb copy retains only in-frame clones and omits some. Of around 150,000 clones listed, 90% to 95% are singletons. Sequencing was carried out using peripheral blood. These receptor sequences come from a woman aged 55-69 years with COVID-19, enrolled during active disease.

The V and J genes are TRBV23-1 and TRBJ1-2, with D possibly being TRBD1 (6 bases). TRBV23-1 is given ORF status, its function remaining uncertain. The CDR3 is 12 residues long. V shed 4 bases and J shed 8 bases, with 11 bases lying between them. The CDR3 loop is CASSPKGEGYTF. In DNA form, the CDR3 reads TGCGCCAGCAGTCCTAAGGGGGAAGGCTACACCTTC.

The chain couples TRBV27 to TRBJ2-1; D is uncertain. The ends were cut back, 0 bases at V and 2 bases at J, with 11 bases in the middle. The CDR3 spans 16 residues. The germline CDR1 and CDR2 sequences are MNHEY and SMNVEV (reference sequence). DNA of the CDR3: TGTGCCAGCAGTTTATCCTCCCAGGTCCCCTACAATGAGCAGTTCTTC. The encoded protein is CASSLSSQVPYNEQFF.

The J gene is TRBJ2-3, the V gene TRBV4-2, with 9 bases fitting TRBD2. V trimming: 0 bases; J trimming: 4 bases; junction bases outside the gene matches: 5. Germline CDR1 reads LGHNA; CDR2 reads YNFKEQ. The CDR3 runs 16 residues. This CDR3 reads CASSQDFGGGADTQYF. In DNA, the CDR3 is TGTGCCAGCAGCCAAGATTTTGGCGGGGGGGCAGATACGCAGTATTTT.

The chain is built from TRBV7-9 and TRBJ1-2; 9 bases map to TRBD1. This CDR3 contains 18 residues. V dropped 6 bases and J dropped 1; count of bases not matched to a gene: 15. The germline gives CDR1 SEHNR, CDR2 FQNEAQ (reference sequence). As DNA, the CDR3 is TGTGCCAGCAGGACCACTGGGACAGGGAAAGGGGTTAACTATGGCTACACCTTC. It is translated as CASRTTGTGKGVNYGYTF. Complete variable domain (other parts from reference TRBV7-9 and TRBJ1-2): DTGVSQNPRHKITKRGQNVTFRCDPISEHNRLYWYRQTLGQGPEFLTYFQNEAQLEKSRLLSDRFSAERPKGSFSTLEIQRTEQGDSAMYLCASRTTGTGKGVNYGYTFGSGTRLTVV.

The rearrangement joins TRBV3-1 (or the pseudogene TRBV3-2) to TRBJ1-2; possibly TRBD1 for D (5 bases). The CDR3 has 15 residues. The germline gives CDR1 LGHDT, CDR2 YNNKEL (reference sequence). Between the trimmed V and J ends, which lost 3 bases and 8 bases, there was a span of 19 bases. CDR3 loop: CASSQDTTNRYGYTF. The DNA of the CDR3 is TGTGCCAGCAGCCAGGACACCACTAATAGGTACGGCTACACCTTC.

The gene calls are TRBV30 and TRBJ1-1; 8 nucleotides line up with TRBD1. J gave up 0 bases and V 4 bases, and 4 bases lay outside the gene matches. The CDR3 is 14 amino acids. Germline loops: CDR1 GTSNPN, CDR2 SVGIG (reference sequence). CDR3 residues: CAWTGDRMNTEAFF. In nucleotides, the CDR3 is TGTGCCTGGACTGGGGACAGGATGAACACTGAAGCTTTCTTT.

V gene TRBV2 combines with J gene TRBJ1-2; tentative D call: TRBD1 (6 bases). V gave up 7 bases and J gave up 2 bases, with 14 bases separating them. This CDR3 has 14 residues. CDR1 SNHLY and CDR2 FYNNEI come from the germline V gene. The CDR3 coding sequence is TGTGCCAGCAATACACAGGGAATAAACTATGGCTACACCTTC. This translates into CASNTQGINYGYTF. The variable domain in full, with the rest retrieved from reference TRBV2 and TRBJ1-2, is EPEVTQTPSHQVTQMGQEVILRCVPISNHLYFYWYRQILGQKVEFLVSFYNNEISEKSEIFDDQFSVERPDGSNFTLKIRSTKLEDSAMYFCASNTQGINYGYTFGSGTRLTVV.

The CDR3 spells CASSQVLTGNEKLFF. CDR3 sequence (DNA): TGTGCCAGCAGCCAAGTGCTGACAGGGAATGAAAAACTGTTTTTT. The V gene is TRBV4-2, the J gene TRBJ1-4, with 7 positions matching TRBD1. This CDR3 region has 15 residues. V trimming: 1 base; J trimming: 5 bases; junction bases outside the gene matches: 4. CDR1 LGHNA and CDR2 YNFKEQ come from the germline V gene.

This clone came up once. The chain couples TRBV19 to TRBJ1-1, with 7 bases matching TRBD1. Germline V CDR1 and CDR2: LNHDA, SQIVND (reference sequence). The CDR3 consists of 17 residues. The trim removed 4 bases at V and 10 bases at J, leaving 21 bases unmatched. The CDR3 region is CASSTNRDSLVSVGAFF. For the CDR3, the DNA is TGTGCCAGTAGTACCAACCGGGACAGTCTAGTTTCGGTGGGAGCTTTCTTT.

J is TRBJ2-7 and V is TRBV25-1; TRBD1 matches at 7 bases. The CDR3 length is 12 residues. Germline lookup yields CDR1 MGHDK and CDR2 SYGVNS. V trimming: 6 bases; J trimming: 3 bases; junction bases outside the gene matches: 2. CDR3 nucleotide sequence: TGTGCCAGCAGAGGGGACAGCTACGAGCAGTACTTC. Residues: CASRGDSYEQYF.

V and J are TRBV9 and TRBJ2-1, with 10 positions matching TRBD2. The CDR3 is 15 residues long. CDR1 SGDLS and CDR2 YYNGEE come from the germline V gene. V dropped 0 bases and J dropped 9; count of bases not matched to a gene: 6. CDR3 sequence: CASSVVTSGAFEQFF. For the CDR3, the DNA is TGTGCCAGCAGCGTAGTCACTAGCGGGGCCTTTGAGCAGTTCTTC.

The chain has TRBV6-2 or TRBV6-3 and TRBJ1-1; D is unresolved. Germline CDR1 MNHEY, CDR2 SVGEGT. This CDR3 region has 14 residues. V lost 2 bases and J lost 5, with 12 bases in between. The CDR3 DNA follows: TGTGCCAGCAGTTACCACGGCGGGGAGACTGAAGCTTTCTTT. Amino acid sequence: CASSYHGGETEAFF.

The V gene is TRBV6-5, the J gene TRBJ1-5; D gene unclear. This CDR3 region has 14 residues. With 7 bases removed from V and 1 base from J, the gap between germline ends came to 11 bases. The germline CDR1 and CDR2 sequences are MNHEY and SVGAGI. The CDR3 sequence is CASTQNRSNQPQHF. DNA of the CDR3: TGTGCCAGCACACAAAACAGAAGCAATCAGCCCCAGCATTTT.

The V call is TRBV29-1, the J call TRBJ2-5; 8 bases agree with TRBD2. Germline V gene lookup returns CDR1 SQVTM and CDR2 ANQGSEA. The CDR3 contains 11 residues. CDR3 protein: CSSGEVETQYF. Written as DNA, the CDR3 is TGCAGTAGCGGGGAGGTGGAGACCCAGTACTTC.

The gene calls are TRBV5-1 and TRBJ2-1; 15 bases agree with TRBD2. CDR3 length: 16 residues. Germline V gene sequence: CDR1 SGHRS, CDR2 YFSETQ. Germline trimming cut 3 bases from V and 8 bases from J; bases unmatched to any gene: 6. The CDR3: CASSWTGTSGGYEQFF. CDR3 sequence (DNA): TGCGCCAGCAGCTGGACTGGGACTAGCGGGGGGTATGAGCAGTTCTTC.

J is TRBJ2-1 and V is TRBV10-3; 7 bases fit TRBD2. Per germline, CDR1 ENHRY and CDR2 SYGVKD. With V trimmed by 2 bases and J by 10 bases, 11 bases remained unmatched. CDR3 length: 15 residues. The chain's CDR3 is CAISEDPASSGEQFF. CDR3 sequence (DNA): TGTGCCATCAGTGAGGACCCCGCCTCTAGCGGCGAGCAGTTCTTC.

The chain employs TRBV4-1 and TRBJ1-5; D is uncertain. Germline CDR1 and CDR2: MGHRA and YSYEKL. The CDR3 sequence is 15 residues long. V was shortened by 4 bases and J by 3 bases, with 13 bases between the two germline ends. This CDR3 is CASSPWLADNQPQHF. The CDR3 coding sequence is TGCGCCAGCAGCCCCTGGCTGGCGGACAATCAGCCCCAGCATTTT.

The genes are TRBV15 and TRBJ1-5, with D possibly matching TRBD1 (5 bases). The germline V gene has CDR1 LNHNV and CDR2 YYDKDF (reference sequence). This CDR3 spans 14 amino acids. Between the trimmed V and J ends, which lost 6 bases and 5 bases, there was a span of 14 bases. CDR3 in DNA: TGTGCCACCAGATTGGGGGGTCGGGATCAGCCCCAGCATTTT. Its translation is CATRLGGRDQPQHF. Variable domain in full (rest from reference TRBV15 and TRBJ1-5): DAMVIQNPRYQVTQFGKPVTLSCSQTLNHNVMYWYQQKSSQAPKLLFHYYDKDFNNEADTPDNFQSRRPNTSFCFLDIRSPGLGDTAMYLCATRLGGRDQPQHFGDGTRLSIL.

V and J are TRBV6-5 and TRBJ1-1, with TRBD1 matching over 11 bases. The CDR3 runs to 15 residues. Germline V gene sequence: CDR1 MNHEY, CDR2 SVGAGI. The V and J ends lost 6 bases and 1 base, in that order; junction bases with no gene match: 4. This CDR3 reads CASSLGTGGNTEAFF. CDR3 in DNA: TGTGCCAGCAGCCTCGGGACAGGGGGGAACACTGAAGCTTTCTTT.

The chain recombines TRBV19 with TRBJ1-5; D may be TRBD1 (5 bases). Trimming cost V 5 bases and J 2 bases, with 13 bases left between them. The CDR3 spans 15 residues. CDR1 and CDR2 from the germline V gene are LNHDA and SQIVND (reference sequence). CDR3 bases: TGTGCCAGTAGTGGGTGGACGGGGGGCAATCAGCCCCAGCATTTT. It is translated as CASSGWTGGNQPQHF.

This rearrangement joins TRBV7-9 to TRBJ2-3; tentative D call: TRBD1 (7 bases). The CDR3 totals 16 residues. The ends were cut back, 1 base at V and 7 bases at J, with 18 bases in the middle. CDR1 and CDR2 from the germline V gene are SEHNR and FQNEAQ (reference sequence). The CDR3 loop reads CASSLVRGPEGYTQYF. The CDR3 DNA reads as TGTGCCAGCAGCTTAGTTAGGGGGCCGGAGGGGTATACGCAGTATTTT.

The chain carries TRBV4-1 and TRBJ1-3; perhaps TRBD1 as D (6 bases). Between the trimmed V and J ends, which lost 3 bases and 5 bases, there was a span of 17 bases. This CDR3 has 16 amino acids. CDR1 MGHRA and CDR2 YSYEKL come from the germline V gene. The CDR3 region has the DNA TGCGCCAGCAGCCACCCAACACAGGGTAGGAGAAACACCATATATTTT. It encodes CASSHPTQGRRNTIYF.

This sequence joins TRBV11-1 and TRBJ2-1, with a weak D call TRBD1 (6 bases). Germline CDR1 is SGHAT and CDR2 is FQDESV (reference sequence). V was clipped by 3 bases and J by 6 bases, with 18 bases between them. This CDR3 is built from 16 residues. The CDR3 DNA is TGTGCCAGCAGCTTTTTACAGGGATACATAGTCAATGAGCAGTTCTTC. It codes for CASSFLQGYIVNEQFF.

The chain joins TRBV5-4 to TRBJ2-1; D is undetermined. The CDR3 loop spans 16 amino acids. V lost 4 bases and J 1 base, leaving 15 bases between the germline ends. From germline, CDR1 is SGHNT and CDR2 YYREEE (reference sequence). DNA for the CDR3: TGTGCCAGCAGCCTGCGATCCCCCCAATCCTACAATGAGCAGTTCTTC. Its protein product is CASSLRSPQSYNEQFF.

The CDR3, as DNA: TGTGCCAGCAGCTTAACGGGGGGTTACATGAACACTGAAGCTTTCTTT. Protein: CASSLTGGYMNTEAFF. The chain links TRBV5-8 to TRBJ1-1; maybe TRBD1 (5 bases). Germline-derived CDR1 and CDR2 are SGHTS and YDEGEE. V gave up 2 bases and J gave up 0 bases, with 14 bases separating them. The CDR3 is 16 amino acids.

This chain joins TRBV2 and TRBJ1-1, with D uncertain. Trimming stripped 6 bases from V and 3 bases from J, with 11 bases between. The CDR3 is 13 residues long. Germline assignment: CDR1 SNHLY and CDR2 FYNNEI. CDR3 bases: TGTGCCAGCAGCGGCTGGACTGACACTGAAGCTTTCTTT. It encodes CASSGWTDTEAFF.

V usage is TRBV18 and J usage is TRBJ2-1; D gene unclear. CDR1 is KGHSH, CDR2 LQKENI, per germline. The CDR3 has 14 amino acids. V was trimmed by 4 bases and J by 3 bases, leaving 10 bases between them. The CDR3 DNA reads TGTGCCAGCTCACTTACGACTTTCTACAATGAGCAGTTCTTC. It encodes CASSLTTFYNEQFF. Combining the CDR3 with reference TRBV18 and TRBJ2-1 gives the whole variable domain NAGVMQNPRHLVRRRGQEARLRCSPMKGHSHVYWYRQLPEEGLKFMVYLQKENIIDESGMPKERFSAEFPKEGPSILRIQQVVRGDSAAYFCASSLTTFYNEQFFGPGTRLTVL.

This sequence joins TRBV19 and TRBJ1-5; D unclear. This CDR3 region has 15 residues. Per the germline V gene, CDR1 is LNHDA and CDR2 is SQIVND (reference sequence). The V gene lost 4 bases and the J gene lost 2 bases, with 12 bases spanning the gap. The CDR3 spells CASSNTPGGNQPQHF. The CDR3 DNA is TGTGCCAGTAGTAACACGCCGGGAGGCAATCAGCCCCAGCATTTT.